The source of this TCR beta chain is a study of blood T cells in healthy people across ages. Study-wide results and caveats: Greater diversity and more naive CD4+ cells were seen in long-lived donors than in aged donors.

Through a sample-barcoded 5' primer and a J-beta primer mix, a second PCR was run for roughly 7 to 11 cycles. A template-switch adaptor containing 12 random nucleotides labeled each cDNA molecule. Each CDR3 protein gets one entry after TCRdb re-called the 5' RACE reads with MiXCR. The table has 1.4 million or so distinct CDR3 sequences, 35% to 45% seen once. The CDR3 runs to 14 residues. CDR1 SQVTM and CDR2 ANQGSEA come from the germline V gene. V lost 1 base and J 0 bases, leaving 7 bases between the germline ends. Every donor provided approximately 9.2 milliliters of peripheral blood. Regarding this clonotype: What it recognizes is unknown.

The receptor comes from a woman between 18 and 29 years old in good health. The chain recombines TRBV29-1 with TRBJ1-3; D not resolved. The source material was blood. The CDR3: CSVEGGYSGNTIYF. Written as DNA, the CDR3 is TGCAGCGTTGAAGGGGGATACTCTGGAAACACCATATATTTT.